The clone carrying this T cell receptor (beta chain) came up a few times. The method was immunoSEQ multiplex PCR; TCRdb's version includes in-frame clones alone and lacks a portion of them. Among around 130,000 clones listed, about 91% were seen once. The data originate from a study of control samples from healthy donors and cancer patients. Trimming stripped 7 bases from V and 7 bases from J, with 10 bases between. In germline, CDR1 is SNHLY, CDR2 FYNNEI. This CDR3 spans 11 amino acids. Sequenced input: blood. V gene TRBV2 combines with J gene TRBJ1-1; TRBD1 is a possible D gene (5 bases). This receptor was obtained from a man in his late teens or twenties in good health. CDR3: CASNYDSEAFF. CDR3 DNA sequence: TGTGCCAGCAATTACGACAGTGAAGCTTTCTTT.